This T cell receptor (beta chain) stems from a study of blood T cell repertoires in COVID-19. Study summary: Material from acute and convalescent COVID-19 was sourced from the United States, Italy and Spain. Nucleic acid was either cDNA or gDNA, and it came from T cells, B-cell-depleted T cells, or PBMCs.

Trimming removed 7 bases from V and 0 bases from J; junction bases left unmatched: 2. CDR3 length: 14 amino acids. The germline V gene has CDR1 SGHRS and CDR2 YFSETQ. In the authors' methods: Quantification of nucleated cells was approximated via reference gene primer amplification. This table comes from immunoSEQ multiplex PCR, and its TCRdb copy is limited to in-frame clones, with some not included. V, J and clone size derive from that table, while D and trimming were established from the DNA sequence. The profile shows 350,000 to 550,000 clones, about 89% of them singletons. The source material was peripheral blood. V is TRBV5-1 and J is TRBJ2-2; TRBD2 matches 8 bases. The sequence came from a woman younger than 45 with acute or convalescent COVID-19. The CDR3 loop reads CASRGGTNTGELFF. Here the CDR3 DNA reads TGCGCCAGCCGGGGGGGCACGAACACCGGGGAGCTGTTTTTT. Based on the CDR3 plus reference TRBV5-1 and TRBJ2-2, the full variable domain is KAGVTQTPRYLIKTRGQQVTLSCSPISGHRSVSWYQQTPGQGLQFLFEYFSETQRNKGNFPGRFSGRQFSNSRSEMNVSTLELGDSALYLCASRGGTNTGELFFGEGSRLTVL.